This T cell receptor beta chain was identified in a study of T cell repertoires in cytomegalovirus infection. Study information: The public TCR beta signatures pointed to both CMV infection and matching HLA type. Study results and limitations: Clonotypes of TCR beta that were HLA-C-restricted and CMV-specific dominated the ex vivo response.

TCRdb used MiXCR to reprocess the reads, holding one entry per CDR3 protein. The repertoire has about 570,000 distinct CDR3 sequences, around 40% of them found once; the top ten carry about half. Germline assignment: CDR1 DFQATT and CDR2 SNEGSKA (reference sequence). This CDR3 comprises 13 residues. Concerning this clonotype itself: Its antigen is not known. One junction end does not reproduce the germline sequence, and a read error may be involved.

Here the sequenced sample was cultured PBMCs, taken from culture after CMV antigen stimulation. The chain uses TRBV20-1 and TRBJ2-7; D is possibly TRBD1 or TRBD2 (5 bases each). The TCR was taken from a human donor in good health (CMV status not recorded). Some clones in this sample may be carry-over from other donors' samples. The CDR3 protein is CSAREGSGHEQYF. The CDR3 DNA reads as TGCAGTGCCAGAGAGGGGTCGGGCCACGAGCAGTACTTC.